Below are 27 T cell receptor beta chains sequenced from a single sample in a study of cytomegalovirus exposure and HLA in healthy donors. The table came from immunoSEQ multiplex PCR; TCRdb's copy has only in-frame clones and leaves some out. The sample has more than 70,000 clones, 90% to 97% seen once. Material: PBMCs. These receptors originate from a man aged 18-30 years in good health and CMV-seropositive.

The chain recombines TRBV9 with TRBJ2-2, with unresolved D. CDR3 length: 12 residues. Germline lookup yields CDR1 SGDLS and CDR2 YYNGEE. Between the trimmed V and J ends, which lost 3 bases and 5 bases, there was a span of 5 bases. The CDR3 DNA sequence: TGTGCCAGCAGCGACTGGACCGGGGAGCTGTTTTTT. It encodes CASSDWTGELFF.

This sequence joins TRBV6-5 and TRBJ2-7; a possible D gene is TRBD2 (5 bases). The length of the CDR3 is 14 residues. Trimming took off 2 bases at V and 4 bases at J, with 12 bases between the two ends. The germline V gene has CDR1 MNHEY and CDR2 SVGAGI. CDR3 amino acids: CASSYGLGGYEQYF. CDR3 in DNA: TGTGCCAGCAGTTACGGTCTGGGCGGGTACGAGCAGTACTTC.

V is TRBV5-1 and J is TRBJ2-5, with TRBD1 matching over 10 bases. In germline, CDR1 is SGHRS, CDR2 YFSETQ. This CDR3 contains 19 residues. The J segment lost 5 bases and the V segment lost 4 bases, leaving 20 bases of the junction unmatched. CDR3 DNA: TGCGCCAGCAGCATACTAAATCAACCGGGACAGGGGAGGAGGGAGACCCAGTACTTC. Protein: CASSILNQPGQGRRETQYF.

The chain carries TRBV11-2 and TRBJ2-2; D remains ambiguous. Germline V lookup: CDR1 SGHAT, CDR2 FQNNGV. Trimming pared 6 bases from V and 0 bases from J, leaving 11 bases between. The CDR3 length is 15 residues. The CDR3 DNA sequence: TGTGCCAGCAGGGCCCTCCAGACGAACACCGGGGAGCTGTTTTTT. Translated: CASRALQTNTGELFF.

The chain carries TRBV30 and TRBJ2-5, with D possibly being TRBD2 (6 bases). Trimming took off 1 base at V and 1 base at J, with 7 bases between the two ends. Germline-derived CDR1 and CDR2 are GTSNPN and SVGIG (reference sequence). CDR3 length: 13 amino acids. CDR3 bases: TGTGCCTGGAGTGGGGGGGTCCAAGAGACCCAGTACTTC. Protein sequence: CAWSGGVQETQYF.

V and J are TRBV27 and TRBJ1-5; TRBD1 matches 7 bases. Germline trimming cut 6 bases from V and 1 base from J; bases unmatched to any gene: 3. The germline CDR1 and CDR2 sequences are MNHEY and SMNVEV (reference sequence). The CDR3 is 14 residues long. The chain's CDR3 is CASRTGVSNQPQHF. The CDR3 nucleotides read TGTGCCAGCAGAACAGGGGTAAGCAATCAGCCCCAGCATTTT.

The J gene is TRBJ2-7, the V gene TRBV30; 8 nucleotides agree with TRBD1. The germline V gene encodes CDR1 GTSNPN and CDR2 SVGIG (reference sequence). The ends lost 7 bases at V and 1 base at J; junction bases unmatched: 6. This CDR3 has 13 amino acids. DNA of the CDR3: TGTGCCTTATCGGGGGACAGGTCCTACGAGCAGTACTTC. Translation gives CALSGDRSYEQYF.

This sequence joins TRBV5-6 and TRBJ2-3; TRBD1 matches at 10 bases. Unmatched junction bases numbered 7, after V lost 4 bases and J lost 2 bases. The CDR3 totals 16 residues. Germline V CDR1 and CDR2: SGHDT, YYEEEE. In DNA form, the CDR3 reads TGTGCCAGCAGCCCCCGGGACAGGGGTATCACAGATACGCAGTATTTT. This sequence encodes CASSPRDRGITDTQYF.

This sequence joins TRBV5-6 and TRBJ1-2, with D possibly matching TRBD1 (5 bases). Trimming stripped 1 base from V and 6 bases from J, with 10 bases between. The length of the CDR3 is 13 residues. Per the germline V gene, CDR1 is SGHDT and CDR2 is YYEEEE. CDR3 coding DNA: TGTGCCAGCAGCTTGCAGGGTGTTGATGGCTACACCTTC. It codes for CASSLQGVDGYTF.

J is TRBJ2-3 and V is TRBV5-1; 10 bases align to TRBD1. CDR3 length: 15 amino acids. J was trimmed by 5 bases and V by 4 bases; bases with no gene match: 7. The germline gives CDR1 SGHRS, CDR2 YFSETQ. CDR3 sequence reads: CASSEGQGLRDTQYF. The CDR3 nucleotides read TGCGCCAGCAGCGAGGGACAGGGGTTGAGAGATACGCAGTATTTT.

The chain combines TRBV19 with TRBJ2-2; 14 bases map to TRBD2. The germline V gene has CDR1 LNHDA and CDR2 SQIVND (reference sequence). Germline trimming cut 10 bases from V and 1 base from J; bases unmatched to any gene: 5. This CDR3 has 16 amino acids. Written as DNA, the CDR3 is TGTGCCACCAGGACTAGCGGGAGGAAGAACACCGGGGAGCTGTTTTTT. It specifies CATRTSGRKNTGELFF.

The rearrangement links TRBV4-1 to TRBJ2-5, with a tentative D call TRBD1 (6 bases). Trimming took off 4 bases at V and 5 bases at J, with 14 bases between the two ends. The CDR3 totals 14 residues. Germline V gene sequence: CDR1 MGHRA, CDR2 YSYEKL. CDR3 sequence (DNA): TGCGCCAGCAGCCGAGTCCCAGGGGATGAGACCCAGTACTTC. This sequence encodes CASSRVPGDETQYF.

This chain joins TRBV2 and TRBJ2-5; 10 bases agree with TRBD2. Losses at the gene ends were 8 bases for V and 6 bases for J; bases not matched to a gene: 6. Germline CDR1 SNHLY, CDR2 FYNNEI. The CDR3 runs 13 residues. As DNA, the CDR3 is TGTGCCAGCGTGCCTAGCGGGAGTAAGACCCAGTACTTC. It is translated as CASVPSGSKTQYF.

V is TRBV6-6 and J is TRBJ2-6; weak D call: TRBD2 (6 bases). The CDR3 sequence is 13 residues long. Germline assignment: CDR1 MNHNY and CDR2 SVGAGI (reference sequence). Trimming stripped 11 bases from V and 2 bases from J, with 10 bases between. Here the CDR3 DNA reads TGTGCCGCCGGGGAGGCTGGGGCCAACGTCCTGACTTTC. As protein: CAAGEAGANVLTF.

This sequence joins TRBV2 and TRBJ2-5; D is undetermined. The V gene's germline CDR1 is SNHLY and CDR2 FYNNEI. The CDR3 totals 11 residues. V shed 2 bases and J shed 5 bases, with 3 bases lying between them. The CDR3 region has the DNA TGTGCCAGCAGTGAACGGGAGACCCAGTACTTC. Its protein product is CASSERETQYF.

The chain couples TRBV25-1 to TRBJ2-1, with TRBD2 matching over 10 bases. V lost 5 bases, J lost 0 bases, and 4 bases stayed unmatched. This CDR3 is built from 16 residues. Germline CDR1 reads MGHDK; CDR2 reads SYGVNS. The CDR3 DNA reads TGTGCCAGCAGTCGGACTAGCGGCCTCTCCTACAATGAGCAGTTCTTC. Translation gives CASSRTSGLSYNEQFF.

The CDR3 coding sequence is TGTGCCAGCAGTGAAGCGTCAATAGTAACGCAGTTCTTC. It is translated as CASSEASIVTQFF. This chain joins TRBV2 and TRBJ2-1; D unclear. The CDR3 contains 13 residues. CDR1 SNHLY and CDR2 FYNNEI come from the germline V gene. The V and J ends lost 0 bases and 12 bases respectively, with 12 bases between them. The full variable domain, with the rest looked up from reference TRBV2 and TRBJ2-1, is EPEVTQTPSHQVTQMGQEVILRCVPISNHLYFYWYRQILGQKVEFLVSFYNNEISEKSEIFDDQFSVERPDGSNFTLKIRSTKLEDSAMYFCASSEASIVTQFFGPGTRLTVL.

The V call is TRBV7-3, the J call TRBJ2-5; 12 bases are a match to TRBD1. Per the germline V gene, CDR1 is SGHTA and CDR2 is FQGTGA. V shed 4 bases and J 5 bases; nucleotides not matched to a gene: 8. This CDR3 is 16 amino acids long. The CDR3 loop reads CASSSLGTGGKETQYF. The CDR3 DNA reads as TGTGCCAGCAGCTCACTCGGGACAGGGGGCAAGGAGACCCAGTACTTC.

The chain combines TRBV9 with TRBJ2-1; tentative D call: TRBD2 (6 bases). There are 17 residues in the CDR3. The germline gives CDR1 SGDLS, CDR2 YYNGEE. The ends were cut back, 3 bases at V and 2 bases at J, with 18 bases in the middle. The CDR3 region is CASSAFLGTATYNEQFF. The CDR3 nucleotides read TGTGCCAGCAGCGCGTTCTTAGGGACTGCCACCTACAATGAGCAGTTCTTC.

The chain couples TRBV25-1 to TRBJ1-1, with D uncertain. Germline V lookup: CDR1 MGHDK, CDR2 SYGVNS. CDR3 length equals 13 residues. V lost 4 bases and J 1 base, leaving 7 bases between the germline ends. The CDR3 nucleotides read TGTGCCAGCAGTGTCGGGAGGAACACTGAAGCTTTCTTT. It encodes CASSVGRNTEAFF.

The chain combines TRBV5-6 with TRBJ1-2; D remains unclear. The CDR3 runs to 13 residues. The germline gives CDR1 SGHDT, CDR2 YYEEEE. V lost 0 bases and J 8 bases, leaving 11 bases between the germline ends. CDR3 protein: CASSLVAMFGYTF. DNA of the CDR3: TGTGCCAGCAGCTTGGTAGCTATGTTCGGCTACACCTTC.

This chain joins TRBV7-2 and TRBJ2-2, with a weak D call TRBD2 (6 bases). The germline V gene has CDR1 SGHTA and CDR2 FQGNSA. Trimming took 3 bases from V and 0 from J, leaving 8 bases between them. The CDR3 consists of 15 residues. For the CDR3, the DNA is TGTGCCAGCAGCTTCCGGGACTCGAACACCGGGGAGCTGTTTTTT. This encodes CASSFRDSNTGELFF.

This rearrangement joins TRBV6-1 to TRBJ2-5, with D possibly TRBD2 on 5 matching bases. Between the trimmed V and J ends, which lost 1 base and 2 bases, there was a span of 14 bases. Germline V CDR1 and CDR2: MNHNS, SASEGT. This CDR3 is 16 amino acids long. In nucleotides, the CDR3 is TGTGCCAGCAGTGAAGGAGCGGCTAGTCGACAAGAGACCCAGTACTTC. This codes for CASSEGAASRQETQYF.

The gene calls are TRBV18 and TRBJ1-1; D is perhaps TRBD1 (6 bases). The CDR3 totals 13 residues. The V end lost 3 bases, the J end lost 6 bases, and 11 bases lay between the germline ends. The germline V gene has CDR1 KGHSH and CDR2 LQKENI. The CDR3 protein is CASSPGTFSEAFF. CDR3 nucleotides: TGTGCCAGCTCACCGGGGACATTCTCTGAAGCTTTCTTT.

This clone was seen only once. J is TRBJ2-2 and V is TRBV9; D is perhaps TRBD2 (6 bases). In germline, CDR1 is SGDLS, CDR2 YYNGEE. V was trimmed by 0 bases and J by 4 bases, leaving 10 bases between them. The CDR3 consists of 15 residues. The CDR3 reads CASSVVGGGTGELFF. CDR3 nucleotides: TGTGCCAGCAGCGTAGTGGGGGGTGGCACCGGGGAGCTGTTTTTT.

The CDR3 here is CASSDSGTQETQYF. Written as DNA, the CDR3 is TGCGCCAGCAGCGATAGCGGGACTCAAGAGACCCAGTACTTC. The chain uses TRBV5-1 and TRBJ2-5; 8 bases agree with TRBD2. The CDR3 loop spans 14 amino acids. Germline values: CDR1 SGHRS, CDR2 YFSETQ. V lost 4 bases and J lost 2; bases outside the gene matches: 4.

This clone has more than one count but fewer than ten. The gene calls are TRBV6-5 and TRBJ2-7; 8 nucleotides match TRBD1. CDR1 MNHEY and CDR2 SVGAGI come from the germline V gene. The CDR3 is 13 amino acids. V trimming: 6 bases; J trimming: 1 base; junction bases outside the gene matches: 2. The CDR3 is CASSRTGSYEQYF. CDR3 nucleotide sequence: TGTGCCAGCAGCAGGACAGGGTCCTACGAGCAGTACTTC.